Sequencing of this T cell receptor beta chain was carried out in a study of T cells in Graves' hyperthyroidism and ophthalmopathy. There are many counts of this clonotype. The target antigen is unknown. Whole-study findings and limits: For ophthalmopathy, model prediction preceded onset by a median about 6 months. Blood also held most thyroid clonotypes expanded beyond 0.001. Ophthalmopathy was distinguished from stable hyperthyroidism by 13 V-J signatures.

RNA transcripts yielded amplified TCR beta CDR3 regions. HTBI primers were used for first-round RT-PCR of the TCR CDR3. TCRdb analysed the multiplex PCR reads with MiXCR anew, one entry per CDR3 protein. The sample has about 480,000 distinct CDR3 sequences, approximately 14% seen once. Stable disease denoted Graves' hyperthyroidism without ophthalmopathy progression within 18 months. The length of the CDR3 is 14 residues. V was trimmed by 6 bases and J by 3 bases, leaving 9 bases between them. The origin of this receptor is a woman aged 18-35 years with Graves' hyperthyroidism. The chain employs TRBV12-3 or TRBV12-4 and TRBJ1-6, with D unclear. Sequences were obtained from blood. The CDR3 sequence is CASSAQVYNSPLHF. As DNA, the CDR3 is TGTGCCAGCAGCGCTCAGGTCTATAATTCACCCCTCCACTTT.